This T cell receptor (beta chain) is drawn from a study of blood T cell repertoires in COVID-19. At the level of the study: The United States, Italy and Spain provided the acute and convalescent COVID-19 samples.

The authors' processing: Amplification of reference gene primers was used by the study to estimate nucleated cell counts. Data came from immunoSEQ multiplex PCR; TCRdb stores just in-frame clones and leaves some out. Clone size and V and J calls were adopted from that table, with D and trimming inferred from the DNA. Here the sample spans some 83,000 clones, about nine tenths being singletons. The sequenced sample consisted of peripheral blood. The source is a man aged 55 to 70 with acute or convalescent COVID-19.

CDR3 sequence (DNA): TGTGCCAGCAGCTCCCGACTAGCGGGGGGCGGGAGTAGCACAGATACGCAGTATTTT. Translation: CASSSRLAGGGSSTDTQYF. The chain uses TRBV7-9 and TRBJ2-3, with 13 bases lining up with TRBD2. The CDR3 loop spans 19 amino acids. V lost 4 bases and J lost 0; bases outside the gene matches: 10. Germline V gene sequence: CDR1 SEHNR, CDR2 FQNEAQ (reference sequence). The complete variable domain, with remaining parts taken from reference TRBV7-9 and TRBJ2-3, reads DTGVSQNPRHKITKRGQNVTFRCDPISEHNRLYWYRQTLGQGPEFLTYFQNEAQLEKSRLLSDRFSAERPKGSFSTLEIQRTEQGDSAMYLCASSSRLAGGGSSTDTQYFGPGTRLTVL.